A selection of T cell receptor beta chains follows, all from one sample in a study of Graves' ophthalmopathy and Graves' hyperthyroidism. TCRdb used MiXCR to reprocess the multiplex PCR reads, holding one entry per CDR3 protein. Of 600,000 to 700,000 distinct CDR3 sequences listed, about two fifths are singletons. Source material: peripheral blood. The receptors here all came from an adult man with Graves' ophthalmopathy. Each CDR3 is given with its conserved first and last residue. The D gene is left open where the match is weak. Clone sizes are given selectively: once, few, many, or a class where the clone is expanded.

many | - | TRBJ1-4 | TRBV20-1 | CSARDTTGLFF | TGCAGTGCTAGAGACACCACGGGGCTGTTTTTT
- | - | TRBJ2-2 | TRBV29-1 | CSVGGPGELFF | TGCAGCGTTGGTGGTCCCGGAGAGCTGTTTTTT
- | TRBD2 | TRBJ2-2 | TRBV6-5 | CASSSHGLAAVVGAGELFF | TGTGCCAGCAGTTCTCATGGACTAGCGGCGGTTGTCGGCGCCGGGGAGCTGTTTTTT
- | - | TRBJ2-2 | TRBV10-3 | CAIRRAWSGELFF | TGTGCCATCAGAAGGGCCTGGAGCGGGGAGCTGTTTTTT
many | TRBD1 | TRBJ2-6 | TRBV20-1 | CSARDRTSGANVLTF | TGCAGTGCACGGGACAGGACCTCTGGGGCCAACGTCCTGACTTTC
many | - | TRBJ2-5 | TRBV7-9 | CASSLDVVGRRETQYF | TGTGCCAGCAGCTTGGACGTTGTGGGACGGCGAGAGACCCAGTACTTC
many | - | TRBJ2-2 | TRBV10-3 | CAISESGLAANTGELFF | TGTGCCATCAGTGAGTCCGGGCTAGCTGCGAACACCGGGGAGCTGTTTTTT
- | - | TRBJ2-3 | TRBV15 | CATSSYRSGGSDTQYF | TGTGCCACCAGCAGTTATCGGAGTGGAGGGTCGGATACGCAGTATTTT
many | - | TRBJ1-5 | TRBV19 | CASSNGQPSNQPQHF | TGTGCCAGTAGTAACGGACAGCCTAGCAATCAGCCCCAGCATTTT
- | TRBD1 | TRBJ1-3 | TRBV19 | CASSTTGAHTIYF | TGTGCCAGTAGCACGACAGGGGCGCACACCATATATTTT
- | - | TRBJ1-3 | TRBV10-3 | CAISPGTSGVTETIYF | TGTGCCATCAGTCCCGGGACTAGCGGGGTAACGGAGACCATATATTTT
- | TRBD1 | TRBJ2-5 | TRBV7-9 | CASNSGQGGTQYF | TGTGCCAGCAACTCGGGACAGGGGGGGACCCAGTACTTC
- | - | TRBJ1-1 | TRBV10-3 | CASSYSGPRGEAFF | TGTGCCAGCAGTTACTCGGGACCTCGGGGCGAAGCTTTCTTT
many | - | TRBJ1-2 | TRBV25-1 | CASSGWTAYGYTF | TGTGCCAGCAGTGGGTGGACAGCCTATGGCTACACCTTC
many | - | TRBJ1-1 | TRBV20-1 | CSARATGKAAEAFF | TGCAGTGCTAGAGCGACGGGGAAGGCGGCTGAAGCTTTCTTT
many | - | TRBJ2-7 | TRBV25-1 | CASSEGHSGLEGAYEQYF | TGTGCCAGCAGTGAAGGTCATTCTGGGCTCGAAGGGGCCTACGAGCAGTACTTC
- | TRBD2 | TRBJ2-1 | TRBV10-3 | CAISEGEGNEQFF | TGTGCCATCAGTGAGGGGGAGGGCAATGAGCAGTTCTTC
- | - | TRBJ1-4 | TRBV30 | CAWSARGEKLFF | TGTGCCTGGAGTGCAAGGGGTGAAAAACTGTTTTTT
many | - | TRBJ2-5 | TRBV9 | CASSVVRSSEEEETQYF | TGTGCCAGCAGCGTAGTTCGCTCTTCGGAGGAGGAAGAGACCCAGTACTTC
many | TRBD1 | TRBJ1-5 | TRBV2 | CASRSGQGLLDQPQHF | TGTGCCAGCAGGAGTGGACAGGGCCTTTTGGATCAGCCCCAGCATTTT
few | TRBD1 | TRBJ2-2 | TRBV7-7 | CASSVEGQVTGELFF | TGTGCTAGCAGCGTTGAAGGACAGGTCACCGGGGAGCTGTTTTTT
- | - | TRBJ1-5 | TRBV6-1 | CASSYSQEGGQPQHF | TGTGCCAGCAGTTACAGCCAGGAGGGCGGTCAGCCCCAGCATTTT
many | TRBD1 | TRBJ2-7 | TRBV10-3 | CAITDRTGGTEQYF | TGTGCCATCACCGACAGGACAGGGGGCACCGAGCAGTACTTC
many | TRBD2 | TRBJ2-7 | TRBV14 | CASSLGTSGAEQYF | TGTGCCAGCAGCCTGGGGACTAGCGGAGCCGAGCAGTACTTC
- | - | TRBJ2-5 | TRBV19 | CASSSPPLAQYF | TGTGCCAGCAGTTCCCCCCCCCTGGCTCAGTACTTC